These 31 T cell receptor beta chains were sequenced from one sample in a study of blood T cell repertoires in COVID-19 (dated by TCRdb to 2019 to 2021). Library generation was performed with the immunoSEQ multiplex PCR assay. TCRdb limited this immuneACCESS table to in-frame rearrangements with V and J called. A share of clones is missing; checked studies link under half to unresolved V genes, and the rest is unexplained. For this sample the table gives 120,000 to 150,000 clones, of which over 80% were detected only once. The ten largest clones capture approximately 6.5% of the sample. Sequenced sample: peripheral blood. The origin of the receptors is an elderly man with acute or convalescent COVID-19.

This chain uses TRBV28 with TRBJ2-3, with a tentative D call TRBD2 (6 bases). With 3 bases removed from V and 3 bases from J, the gap between germline ends came to 10 bases. CDR1 and CDR2 from the germline V gene are MDHEN and SYDVKM. The CDR3 is 14 residues long. CDR3 DNA sequence: TGTGCCAGCAGTTTTTCTCTAGCGACAGATACGCAGTATTTT. Translation: CASSFSLATDTQYF.

This clone has just a few counts. The CDR3, as DNA: TGTGCCAGCAGTCTAAGCCCACTAGCGGGCGGCCAAGAGACCCAGTACTTC. Residues: CASSLSPLAGGQETQYF. The V gene is TRBV27, the J gene TRBJ2-5; 9 bases are a match to TRBD2. The junction had 11 bases not matched to a gene; V was cut back by 5 bases and J by 1 base. This CDR3 region has 17 residues. CDR1 and CDR2 (germline): MNHEY, SMNVEV (reference sequence).

J is TRBJ2-3 and V is TRBV6-1; 9 bases line up with TRBD2. The CDR3 contains 20 residues. The V and J ends lost 2 bases and 0 bases, in that order; junction bases with no gene match: 15. Germline CDR1 MNHNS, CDR2 SASEGT. The CDR3 sequence is CASSESIQAGGPLSTDTQYF. CDR3 nucleotides: TGTGCCAGCAGTGAATCGATCCAAGCGGGGGGCCCCCTTAGCACAGATACGCAGTATTTT.

The chain links TRBV29-1 to TRBJ2-1, with 8 bases lining up with TRBD2. V trimming: 5 bases; J trimming: 7 bases; junction bases outside the gene matches: 4. The CDR3 length is 12 residues. Per the germline V gene, CDR1 is SQVTM and CDR2 is ANQGSEA. CDR3 residues: CSVQPGGNEQFF. The DNA for the CDR3 is TGCAGCGTTCAACCGGGGGGGAATGAGCAGTTCTTC.

The V call is TRBV28, the J call TRBJ1-2; D gene unclear. Trimming removed 3 bases from V and 2 bases from J, with 10 bases in between. The CDR3 loop spans 14 amino acids. Germline CDR1 is MDHEN and CDR2 is SYDVKM. CDR3 sequence (DNA): TGTGCCAGCAGTTTTCAAGCGGGAAACTATGGCTACACCTTC. This translates into CASSFQAGNYGYTF.

The CDR3 sequence: CASSMPGTGNTIYF. The CDR3 bases are TGTGCCAGTAGTATGCCGGGGACTGGAAACACCATATATTTT. The chain is built from TRBV19 and TRBJ1-3; D is undetermined. The length of the CDR3 is 14 residues. Germline values: CDR1 LNHDA, CDR2 SQIVND (reference sequence). Trimming pared 3 bases from V and 2 bases from J, leaving 8 bases between.

Of note for this clone: This CDR3 is also generated by other DNA sequences in the sample. The chain employs TRBV5-1 and TRBJ2-5, with 13 bases that match TRBD2. The germline V gene encodes CDR1 SGHRS and CDR2 YFSETQ. The CDR3 is 15 residues long. The ends lost 4 bases at V and 3 bases at J; junction bases unmatched: 3. CDR3 sequence reads: CASSRGLAGEETQYF. The CDR3 region has the DNA TGCGCCAGCAGCCGCGGACTAGCGGGAGAAGAGACCCAGTACTTC. Drawing the rest from reference TRBV5-1 and TRBJ2-5, the complete variable domain is KAGVTQTPRYLIKTRGQQVTLSCSPISGHRSVSWYQQTPGQGLQFLFEYFSETQRNKGNFPGRFSGRQFSNSRSEMNVSTLELGDSALYLCASSRGLAGEETQYFGPGTRLLVL.

This sequence joins TRBV5-4 and TRBJ2-3; 11 positions match TRBD2. Per the germline V gene, CDR1 is SGHNT and CDR2 is YYREEE (reference sequence). The V segment lost 4 bases and the J segment 1 base; nucleotides outside the gene matches: 2. This CDR3 is 15 amino acids long. The CDR3 is CASSPTSGGTDTQYF. CDR3 DNA: TGTGCCAGCAGCCCGACTAGCGGGGGCACAGATACGCAGTATTTT.

This clone has a single count. J is TRBJ2-5 and V is TRBV5-1, with a tentative D call TRBD1 (6 bases). Germline values: CDR1 SGHRS, CDR2 YFSETQ. The CDR3 totals 14 residues. Deletions cut 5 bases from V and 2 bases from J, with 13 bases between. CDR3 residues: CASREWGQQETQYF. The DNA for the CDR3 is TGCGCCAGCAGAGAGTGGGGGCAGCAAGAGACCCAGTACTTC.

V gene TRBV5-1 combines with J gene TRBJ2-1, with 7 bases matching TRBD2. With 0 bases clipped from V and 0 bases from J, the junction kept 3 bases outside the gene matches. The germline V gene has CDR1 SGHRS and CDR2 YFSETQ. This CDR3 comprises 16 residues. DNA of the CDR3: TGCGCCAGCAGCTTGGGTACTAGCGTCTCCTACAATGAGCAGTTCTTC. It is translated as CASSLGTSVSYNEQFF.

The rearrangement links TRBV10-3 to TRBJ1-2; TRBD1 aligns across 8 bases. Germline trimming cut 6 bases from V and 6 bases from J; bases unmatched to any gene: 3. Per the germline V gene, CDR1 is ENHRY and CDR2 is SYGVKD. This CDR3 spans 12 amino acids. The DNA of the CDR3 is TGTGCCATCAGGGACAGGGCCGATGGCTACACCTTC. It specifies CAIRDRADGYTF.

The rearrangement uses TRBV18 and TRBJ2-3; D unresolved. Trimming shortened V by 3 bases and J by 9 bases, and 7 bases separated the two germline ends. The germline gives CDR1 KGHSH, CDR2 LQKENI. There are 11 residues in the CDR3. In nucleotides, the CDR3 is TGTGCCAGCTCACCCGAGTCGACGCAGTATTTT. Translation: CASSPESTQYF.

This clone has a single count. CDR3 protein: CASSPRTVRDYGYTF. In nucleotides, the CDR3 is TGTGCCAGCTCACCCCGGACAGTGAGGGACTATGGCTACACCTTC. The chain joins TRBV18 to TRBJ1-2, with a tentative D call TRBD1 (6 bases). V was clipped by 3 bases and J by 3 bases, with 14 bases between them. CDR3 length: 15 residues. The germline CDR1 and CDR2 sequences are KGHSH and LQKENI.

The V gene is TRBV5-5, the J gene TRBJ2-7; 9 bases are shared with TRBD2. The trim removed 1 base at V and 3 bases at J, leaving 5 bases unmatched. The CDR3 totals 15 residues. CDR1 is SGHKS and CDR2 is YYEKEE in the germline V gene (reference sequence). The CDR3 reads CASSLSLAGYYEQYF. The CDR3 DNA follows: TGTGCCAGCAGCTTGTCCCTAGCGGGATACTACGAGCAGTACTTC.

This clone has just one count. V usage is TRBV10-2 and J usage is TRBJ2-3, with D maybe TRBD2 (6 bases). Germline CDR1 WSHSY, CDR2 SAAADI. CDR3 size: 18 residues. Trimming removed 7 bases at V and 0 bases at J, with 23 bases between. This CDR3 is CASTELPGRTMSTDTQYF. CDR3 nucleotides: TGCGCCAGCACCGAACTACCCGGGAGAACTATGAGCACAGATACGCAGTATTTT.

The chain links TRBV7-9 to TRBJ1-4; D perhaps matches TRBD1 (6 bases). This CDR3 is 15 amino acids long. Germline V CDR1 and CDR2: SEHNR, FQNEAQ (reference sequence). V was pared by 9 bases and J by 4 bases, with 18 bases between. This CDR3 is CASAGAGKSNEKLFF. The CDR3 DNA follows: TGTGCCAGTGCAGGGGCCGGAAAAAGTAATGAAAAACTGTTTTTT. Based on the CDR3 plus reference TRBV7-9 and TRBJ1-4, the full variable domain is DTGVSQNPRHKITKRGQNVTFRCDPISEHNRLYWYRQTLGQGPEFLTYFQNEAQLEKSRLLSDRFSAERPKGSFSTLEIQRTEQGDSAMYLCASAGAGKSNEKLFFGSGTQLSVL.

This clone appeared once. The chain has TRBV20-1 and TRBJ2-3, with a possible D match to TRBD2 (6 bases). The CDR3 consists of 15 residues. V was shortened by 3 bases and J by 2 bases, with 15 bases between the two germline ends. Germline values: CDR1 DFQATT, CDR2 SNEGSKA (reference sequence). Here the CDR3 reads CSASLGLGVTDTQYF. The CDR3 DNA reads TGCAGTGCTAGTCTGGGACTGGGGGTCACAGATACGCAGTATTTT.

The chain carries TRBV9 and TRBJ1-4; perhaps TRBD1 as D (6 bases). Germline CDR1 SGDLS, CDR2 YYNGEE. The CDR3 consists of 15 residues. V gave up 4 bases and J gave up 6 bases, with 16 bases separating them. The CDR3 region is CASSLQGTRDEKLFF. The CDR3 coding sequence is TGTGCCAGCAGCCTCCAGGGGACACGGGATGAAAAACTGTTTTTT.

The CDR3 DNA reads TGTGCCAGCAGGCTCGGCCAGGGGTCATCCTACGAGCAGTACTTC. The encoded protein is CASRLGQGSSYEQYF. The chain recombines TRBV2 with TRBJ2-7; weak D call: TRBD1 (6 bases). The CDR3 is 15 amino acids. Germline loops: CDR1 SNHLY, CDR2 FYNNEI. Trimming cost V 6 bases and J 1 base, with 16 bases left between them. Supplemented by reference TRBV2 and TRBJ2-7, the full variable domain reads EPEVTQTPSHQVTQMGQEVILRCVPISNHLYFYWYRQILGQKVEFLVSFYNNEISEKSEIFDDQFSVERPDGSNFTLKIRSTKLEDSAMYFCASRLGQGSSYEQYFGPGTRLTVT.

The V call is TRBV3-1 (or the pseudogene TRBV3-2), the J call TRBJ1-2; D is perhaps TRBD1 (6 bases). V gave up 0 bases and J gave up 8 bases, with 13 bases separating them. This CDR3 is 14 amino acids long. CDR1 is LGHDT and CDR2 is YNNKEL in the germline V gene (reference sequence). In DNA, the CDR3 is TGTGCCAGCAGCCAAGACATATGGACAGCAGGCTACACCTTC. Protein sequence: CASSQDIWTAGYTF.

This chain connects TRBV9 to TRBJ1-4; unclear D gene. Trimming left V 4 bases short and J 8 bases short, with 18 bases between. The CDR3 has 15 amino acids. Germline V gives CDR1 SGDLS, CDR2 YYNGEE. Here the CDR3 DNA reads TGTGCCAGCAGCCCCGGGGTAGCGTCGTTCGAAAAACTGTTTTTT. Protein: CASSPGVASFEKLFF.

The J gene is TRBJ2-1, the V gene TRBV11-2, with a possible D match to TRBD1 (6 bases). With 0 bases removed from V and 10 bases from J, the gap between germline ends came to 10 bases. CDR1 is SGHAT, CDR2 FQNNGV, per germline. The CDR3 extends over 13 amino acids. DNA of the CDR3: TGTGCCAGCAGCTTAGATCGGGGACACGAGCAGTTCTTC. Protein product: CASSLDRGHEQFF.

This chain joins TRBV6-6 and TRBJ2-7, with TRBD1 matching 7 bases. There are 14 residues in the CDR3. Per germline, CDR1 MNHNY and CDR2 SVGAGI (reference sequence). Trimming cost V 4 bases and J 3 bases; bases outside gene matches: 6. This CDR3 reads CASSSTTGSYEQYF. The CDR3, as DNA: TGTGCCAGCAGTTCCACGACAGGGAGCTACGAGCAGTACTTC.

The gene calls are TRBV5-1 and TRBJ2-3, with 7 nucleotides matching TRBD2. Germline V gene data show CDR1 as SGHRS and CDR2 as YFSETQ. Trimming took 1 base from V and 2 from J; bases not matched to a gene: 7. The CDR3 length is 16 residues. For the CDR3, the DNA is TGCGCCAGCAGCTTGCGGGCTAGCGGAGACACAGATACGCAGTATTTT. This encodes CASSLRASGDTDTQYF.

The chain has TRBV11-2 and TRBJ2-2; TRBD1 might be the D (6 bases). Per germline, CDR1 SGHAT and CDR2 FQNNGV. CDR3 length: 16 residues. Trimming removed 1 base from V and 6 bases from J, with 15 bases in between. The CDR3 coding sequence is TGTGCCAGCAGCTTAGTACAGGGACCGAGATCCGGGGAGCTGTTTTTT. It yields the protein CASSLVQGPRSGELFF.

This chain connects TRBV3-1 (or the pseudogene TRBV3-2) to TRBJ2-5, with 11 bases fitting TRBD2. CDR1 is LGHDT, CDR2 YNNKEL, per germline (reference sequence). The CDR3 has 17 residues. V dropped 4 bases and J dropped 5; count of bases not matched to a gene: 12. As DNA, the CDR3 is TGTGCCAGCAGCCTCCAGGGTAGCGGGGGGGCCGGTGAGACCCAGTACTTC. Amino acid sequence: CASSLQGSGGAGETQYF.

The gene calls are TRBV5-1 and TRBJ2-3; TRBD2 aligns across 7 bases. The germline gives CDR1 SGHRS, CDR2 YFSETQ. Unmatched junction bases numbered 11, after V lost 6 bases and J lost 4 bases. The CDR3 length is 15 residues. In DNA, the CDR3 is TGCGCCAGCACGAGGTCGGGCGGGGGATCAGATACGCAGTATTTT. Its translation is CASTRSGGGSDTQYF.

J is TRBJ1-2 and V is TRBV19, with D perhaps TRBD1 (6 bases). The CDR3 covers 13 residues. Germline V CDR1 and CDR2: LNHDA, SQIVND (reference sequence). With 9 bases removed from V and 4 bases from J, the gap between germline ends came to 15 bases. CDR3 nucleotides: TGTGCCAGCAAACGGGACACGACCTATGGCTACACCTTC. Translating it yields CASKRDTTYGYTF.

The CDR3: CASSPVSLAGIHEQYF. The CDR3 nucleotides are TGTGCCAGCTCACCGGTTTCCCTAGCGGGGATCCACGAGCAGTACTTC. The chain has TRBV18 and TRBJ2-7; 9 nucleotides match TRBD2. The V and J ends lost 3 bases and 5 bases, in that order; junction bases with no gene match: 11. The CDR3 consists of 16 residues. Looked up from germline, CDR1 is KGHSH and CDR2 is LQKENI. The full variable domain, completed using reference TRBV18 and TRBJ2-7, is NAGVMQNPRHLVRRRGQEARLRCSPMKGHSHVYWYRQLPEEGLKFMVYLQKENIIDESGMPKERFSAEFPKEGPSILRIQQVVRGDSAAYFCASSPVSLAGIHEQYFGPGTRLTVT.

V and J are TRBV19 and TRBJ2-3, with a possible D match to TRBD2 (5 bases). Trimming removed 5 bases from V and 2 bases from J, with 17 bases in between. This CDR3 region has 16 residues. Germline-derived CDR1 and CDR2 are LNHDA and SQIVND (reference sequence). CDR3 sequence (DNA): TGTGCCAGTAGTCAGGACGGCGGGTGGAACACAGATACGCAGTATTTT. As protein: CASSQDGGWNTDTQYF.

The CDR3: CAWTLSGGKQETQYF. CDR3 coding DNA: TGTGCCTGGACCCTTAGCGGGGGAAAACAAGAGACCCAGTACTTC. This chain links TRBV30 with TRBJ2-5; TRBD2 agrees at 9 bases. CDR1 GTSNPN and CDR2 SVGIG come from the germline V gene (reference sequence). V lost 4 bases, J lost 2 bases, and 8 bases stayed unmatched. This CDR3 has 15 amino acids.